This TCR beta chain was found in a study of prognosis after radiotherapy for stage I lung cancer (dated by TCRdb to 2020 to 2023). In terms of the full investigation: Between early 2018 and early 2019, over 15 patients with stage I NSCLC were enrolled in Nanjing, China. There were more than eleven patients with newly diagnosed primary stage I lung tumors and 4 or 5 patients with oligometastatic NSCLC after surgical resection of the primary tumor. All patients were considered medically inoperable, owing to comorbidities in 11 to 13 and refusal of surgery in about 7. The cohort comprised roughly 12 men and 5 or 6 women with a median age of nearly 75 years, ranging from 53 to 84 years. On tumor histology, over 10 patients had adenocarcinoma and six or seven had squamous cell carcinoma. Image-guided IMRT or VMAT was used to deliver SBRT in 3 to 5 fractions at a biologically effective dose of at least 100 Gy. In every patient, SBRT was given without any concurrent therapy. About 20% of the 19 patients developed distant metastases after SBRT, at a median of around 7 months; the other 15 showed no significant progression. Peripheral blood TCR beta repertoires were profiled in stage I NSCLC patients before and after stereotactic body radiotherapy, and the repertoires were related to distant failure. The study took one blood sample before SBRT and one after SBRT from each of approximately 19 patients and sequenced all 40 or so samples.

A remark on this clonotype: There is no known antigen for this receptor. The junction shows a germline mismatch at one end, possibly a read error.

Two rounds of multiplex PCR were used to amplify the TCR beta CDR3 region from genomic DNA. In the first round of PCR, primers specific to each TRBV and TRBJ gene were used, and the primer sequences are filed in Chinese patent CN105087789A. The second PCR round used universal primers. The Roche High Pure PCR Template Preparation Kit was used to extract genomic DNA from frozen PBMCs. Paired-end sequencing with 151 bp reads was performed on the libraries using an Illumina HiSeq 3000. For the original study's pipeline: Raw reads lacking the multiplex PCR primer sequences were removed with CutAdapt. Using PEAR, the high-quality paired reads were merged into contigs. MiXCR assigned TRB V, D and J gene segments to each contig by aligning to reference sequences. CDR3 sequences were clustered by base quality and sequence similarity to remove sequencing errors. Diversity was measured as Shannon entropy normalized by the natural log of productive TCR sequence number. One minus Shannon entropy divided by the natural log of the number of unique clonotypes was used as the definition of clonality. The Youden index of ROC curves was used to select progression-free survival cut-offs for repertoire metrics, and analyses were performed in R 3.5.3. TCRdb handled the public reads itself, with Q25 trimming in fastp and clone calling in MiXCR, and kept productive beta chains. Each CDR3 protein gets just one entry, which takes the most common genes and DNA from the rows behind it. The V and J calls shown here were made by TCRdb, not taken from the authors' results. The sample data list 15,000 to 20,000 distinct CDR3 sequences, and approximately 30% of these were observed just once. 25% to 40% of the sample comes from the top ten.

Based on the germline V gene, the CDR1 and CDR2 sequences are MRHNA and SNTAGT. The CDR3, cysteine through phenylalanine, is 13 amino acids long. Only the CDR3 region is kept as DNA, spanning 39 bases read in frame from base 1. Overall study results and their limits: Post-SBRT Shannon entropy and its change from baseline were lower in patients who developed distant metastases; baseline Shannon entropy was not associated with metastases. After SBRT, the count of unique TCR clones dropped from a median of approximately 10,000 beforehand to about 6,800 afterward (Wilcoxon paired P=0.011). Differences by metastasis status were reportedly seen in TRBV and TRBJ usage frequencies, involving two V genes at baseline and, after SBRT, 8 or 9 V genes and two J genes. All reported P values were unadjusted for multiple comparisons. Limitations of the study included a small cohort and short follow-up, and the study findings need independent validation. Tumor specificity of expanded TCR clones was not determined.

All patients had node-negative disease on CT and PET/CT, and none had a history of other malignancies or prior chemotherapy or radiotherapy. At each of the two time points, approximately 6.2 milliliters of peripheral venous blood were collected into EDTA tubes. Ficoll-Paque Plus density-gradient centrifugation was used to isolate PBMCs. Right after collection, samples were placed at -80 degrees C and kept there until analysis. The receptor was isolated from a donor over 45 with non-small cell lung cancer. The specimen was PBMCs, collected before or after stereotactic body radiation therapy (not recorded which). Here the chain combines TRBV6-4 and TRBJ2-2; the D gene is perhaps TRBD1 or TRBD2, as each covers 5 bases. The CDR3 protein is CASSDTDTGDLSF. The DNA reads TGTGCCAGCAGTGACACGGACACCGGGGATCTGTCTTTT.